A selection of T cell receptor beta chains follows, all from one sample in a study of T cell repertoires in cytomegalovirus infection. TCRdb itself ran the reads through MiXCR, one entry per CDR3 protein. The sample consists of 150,000 to 200,000 distinct CDR3 sequences, approximately 19% of them appearing once. Sequencing was performed on PBMCs. Source of these receptors: a human donor in good health (CMV status not recorded). Some clones in this sample may be carry-over from other donors' samples. Both conserved end residues are part of each CDR3. A D gene is named only where the DNA matches it firmly. The size field is filled for only some rows; it gives once, few, many or a size class.

d_call j_call clone_size v_call cdr3_aa cdr3_nt
. TRBJ1-6 few TRBV5-1 CASSLETSNNSPLHF TGCGCCAGCAGCTTGGAGACCAGTAATAATTCACCCCTCCACTTT
. TRBJ1-1 few TRBV7-9 CASSFGDMGNTEAFF TGTGCCAGCAGCTTCGGGGATATGGGGAACACTGAAGCTTTCTTT
. TRBJ1-1 . TRBV5-5 CASNSGEMNTEAFF TGTGCCAGCAATTCAGGGGAAATGAACACTGAAGCTTTCTTT
TRBD1 TRBJ2-1 . TRBV7-6 CASSPSWDRGQDEQFF TGTGCCAGCAGCCCATCCTGGGACAGGGGGCAAGATGAGCAGTTCTTC
. TRBJ2-7 few TRBV18 CASSPRVTAEAYEQYF TGTGCCAGCTCACCACGGGTGACGGCGGAGGCCTACGAGCAGTACTTC
. TRBJ2-5 . TRBV7-2 CASSQGSGNIGSQYF TGTGCCAGCAGCCAAGGGTCGGGTAATATAGGGAGCCAGTACTTC
TRBD1 TRBJ2-1 many TRBV7-6 CASSRFEFVLRTGDSEQFF TGTGCCAGCAGCCGATTCGAGTTCGTTCTCAGGACAGGGGATTCTGAGCAGTTCTTC
TRBD2 TRBJ2-1 many TRBV7-8 CASSITSGRNEQFF TGTGCCAGCAGCATAACTAGCGGGAGGAATGAGCAGTTCTTC
TRBD1 TRBJ1-2 . TRBV6-1 CASSAFSRGTGYTF TGTGCCAGCAGTGCCTTTTCCAGGGGGACTGGCTACACCTTC
TRBD1 TRBJ2-3 few TRBV2 CASILGGISTDTQYF TGTGCCAGCATCCTAGGGGGCATCAGCACAGATACGCAGTATTTT
TRBD1 TRBJ2-2 . TRBV28 CASSLPGQGVYGELFF TGTGCCAGCAGCCTCCCGGGACAGGGGGTGTACGGGGAGCTGTTTTTT
. TRBJ1-1 many TRBV7-8 CASSLGELNTEAFF TGTGCCAGCAGCTTGGGGGAATTGAACACTGAAGCTTTCTTT
TRBD1 TRBJ1-6 many TRBV6-6 CAIRTGSSPLHF TGTGCCATCAGGACAGGGAGTTCACCCCTCCACTTT
TRBD2 TRBJ2-2 . TRBV28 CASRPPGLAGSAGELFF TGTGCCAGCAGACCTCCGGGACTAGCGGGATCGGCCGGGGAGCTGTTTTTT
. TRBJ1-6 many TRBV6-1 CASSADQGSYNSPLHF TGTGCCAGCAGTGCGGACCAGGGTTCCTATAATTCACCCCTCCACTTT
TRBD1 TRBJ2-7 . TRBV23-1 CASSRRIPPDRGIGSYEQYF TGCGCCAGCAGTCGGAGGATCCCGCCGGACAGGGGGATTGGGTCCTACGAGCAGTACTTC
TRBD1 TRBJ2-3 . TRBV25-1 CASSTQLDREMNTQYF TGTGCCAGCAGCACCCAGTTGGACAGGGAAATGAATACGCAGTATTTT
. TRBJ2-7 . TRBV14 CASSHTIPARRLGPYEQYF TGTGCCAGCAGCCATACCATTCCCGCTCGACGGTTGGGCCCCTACGAGCAGTACTTC
. TRBJ1-2 few TRBV15 CATSSDTRGVYGYTF TGTGCCACCAGCAGTGACACCCGGGGGGTCTATGGCTACACCTTC
. TRBJ2-5 . TRBV6-1 CASTGTLQETQYF TGTGCCAGCACGGGGACACTCCAAGAGACCCAGTACTTC
TRBD2 TRBJ2-5 . TRBV10-3 CAISGVSGAAETQYF TGTGCCATCAGTGGAGTTAGCGGGGCCGCCGAGACCCAGTACTTC
TRBD1 TRBJ1-1 many TRBV6-1 CASSVSGGILTEAFF TGTGCCAGCAGTGTGTCAGGGGGCATACTCACTGAAGCTTTCTTT